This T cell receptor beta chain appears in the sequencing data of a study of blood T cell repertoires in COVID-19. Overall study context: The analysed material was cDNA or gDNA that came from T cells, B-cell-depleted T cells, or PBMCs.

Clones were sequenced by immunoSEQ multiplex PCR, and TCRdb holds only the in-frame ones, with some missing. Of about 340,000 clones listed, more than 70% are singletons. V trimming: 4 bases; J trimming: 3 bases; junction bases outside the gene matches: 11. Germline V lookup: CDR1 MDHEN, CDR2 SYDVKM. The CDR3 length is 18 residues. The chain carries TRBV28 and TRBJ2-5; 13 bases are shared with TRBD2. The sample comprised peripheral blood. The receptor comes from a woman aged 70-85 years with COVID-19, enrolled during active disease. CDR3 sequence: CASSSDLGLAGWEETQYF. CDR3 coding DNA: TGTGCCAGCAGTTCAGACTTGGGACTAGCGGGGTGGGAAGAGACCCAGTACTTC.